A single sample gave rise to the 32 T cell receptor beta chains below, sequenced in a study of cytomegalovirus exposure and HLA in healthy donors. Amplification used 60 Vbeta primers and 13 Jbeta primers. The protocol was immunoSEQ multiplex PCR, while the TCRdb copy is restricted to in-frame clones and leaves out a portion. Of roughly 180,000 clones listed, approximately 79% were seen once; the top ten hold over 12%. Sequencing was done on a sample of PBMCs. These receptors were collected from a man aged 45-60 years in good health and CMV-seropositive.

The rearrangement uses TRBV4-3 and TRBJ1-1; 9 bases fit TRBD1. Per the germline V gene, CDR1 is LGHNA and CDR2 is YSLEER. V shed 0 bases and J 3 bases; nucleotides not matched to a gene: 8. The CDR3 has 17 residues. CDR3 region: CASSQEIGRDRDTEAFF. DNA for the CDR3: TGCGCCAGCAGCCAAGAGATTGGTAGGGACAGGGACACTGAAGCTTTCTTT.

CDR3 coding DNA: TGTGCCAGTAGTATTAGGGGGGGCAATGAGCAGTTCTTC. Its translation is CASSIRGGNEQFF. J is TRBJ2-1 and V is TRBV19; D is perhaps TRBD2 (7 bases). The V gene's germline CDR1 is LNHDA and CDR2 SQIVND (reference sequence). The CDR3 is made up of 13 amino acids. Trimming removed 3 bases from V and 6 bases from J, with 9 bases in between. Filled out from reference TRBV19 and TRBJ2-1, the complete variable domain reads DGGITQSPKYLFRKEGQNVTLSCEQNLNHDAMYWYRQDPGQGLRLIYYSQIVNDFQKGDIAEGYSVSREKKESFPLTVTSAQKNPTAFYLCASSIRGGNEQFFGPGTRLTVL.

The chain couples TRBV5-6 to TRBJ2-3; the match to TRBD2 covers 13 bases. Germline loops: CDR1 SGHDT, CDR2 YYEEEE. Trimming at V came to 5 bases and at J to 5 bases, leaving 8 bases not matched to a gene. The CDR3 sequence is 16 residues long. Here the CDR3 DNA reads TGTGCCAGCAGACCACTAGCGGGGGGGCCTTTAGATACGCAGTATTTT. Its translation is CASRPLAGGPLDTQYF.

The CDR3 nucleotides are TGCGCCAGCAGCCTACAGGGGAGAGATAGCAATCAGCCCCAGCATTTT. Its protein is CASSLQGRDSNQPQHF. The chain uses TRBV23-1 and TRBJ1-5, with 7 positions matching TRBD1. TRBV23-1 is reported as an ORF; its role is uncertain. Trimming took 6 bases from V and 0 from J; bases not matched to a gene: 8. CDR3 length: 16 residues.

The chain joins TRBV2 to TRBJ2-3; tentatively, D is TRBD1 (6 bases). Trimming left V 7 bases short and J 4 bases short, with 18 bases between. This CDR3 spans 15 amino acids. Germline V lookup: CDR1 SNHLY, CDR2 FYNNEI. The CDR3 here is CASIEGGFRADTQYF. The CDR3 DNA is TGTGCCAGCATCGAAGGGGGTTTTCGGGCAGATACGCAGTATTTT.

The chain has TRBV19 and TRBJ2-3; 8 nucleotides align to TRBD1. CDR3 length equals 13 residues. Germline lookup yields CDR1 LNHDA and CDR2 SQIVND (reference sequence). The J segment lost 10 bases and the V segment lost 2 bases, leaving 5 bases of the junction unmatched. The CDR3 bases are TGTGCCAGTAGTATAAAGAGGACAGGGCCGCAGTATTTT. It yields the protein CASSIKRTGPQYF.

V usage is TRBV13 and J usage is TRBJ1-6; 8 bases align to TRBD1. The CDR3 spans 15 residues. Unmatched junction bases numbered 10, after V lost 5 bases and J lost 10 bases. CDR1 is PRHDT and CDR2 is FYEKMQ in the germline V gene (reference sequence). The DNA for the CDR3 is TGTGCCAGCAGCCTAAGGGACAGGATGGGGTCACCCCTCCACTTT. Its translation is CASSLRDRMGSPLHF.

CDR3 region: CASSPRALTDTQYF. The DNA of the CDR3 is TGTGCCAGCAGTCCCAGGGCCCTCACAGATACGCAGTATTTT. The chain links TRBV2 to TRBJ2-3; a weak D match, TRBD1 (5 bases). Germline V gene data show CDR1 as SNHLY and CDR2 as FYNNEI. Trimming left V 5 bases short and J 2 bases short, with 11 bases between. There are 14 residues in the CDR3. Full variable domain (rest looked up from reference TRBV2 and TRBJ2-3): EPEVTQTPSHQVTQMGQEVILRCVPISNHLYFYWYRQILGQKVEFLVSFYNNEISEKSEIFDDQFSVERPDGSNFTLKIRSTKLEDSAMYFCASSPRALTDTQYFGPGTRLTVL.

This clone was detected only a few times. The chain uses TRBV5-1 and TRBJ1-6; 7 positions agree with TRBD1. Germline lookup yields CDR1 SGHRS and CDR2 YFSETQ. The CDR3 spans 16 residues. Trimming cost V 2 bases and J 7 bases; bases outside gene matches: 9. CDR3 nucleotide sequence: TGCGCCAGCAGCTTAACAGACTTAGGGGGCAATTCACCCCTCCACTTT. This translates into CASSLTDLGGNSPLHF. The full variable domain, in which reference TRBV5-1 and TRBJ1-6 provide the parts outside the CDR3, is KAGVTQTPRYLIKTRGQQVTLSCSPISGHRSVSWYQQTPGQGLQFLFEYFSETQRNKGNFPGRFSGRQFSNSRSEMNVSTLELGDSALYLCASSLTDLGGNSPLHFGNGTRLTVT.

The chain has TRBV2 and TRBJ2-1; D possibly corresponds to TRBD2 (6 bases). V lost 2 bases to trimming and J lost 8 bases, with 10 bases between them. This CDR3 is built from 13 residues. Germline V gene data show CDR1 as SNHLY and CDR2 as FYNNEI. The CDR3 DNA reads as TGTGCCAGCAGTGAAACTAGCAGCTATGAGCAGTTCTTC. Translating it yields CASSETSSYEQFF.

This sequence joins TRBV5-4 and TRBJ2-7, with 13 nucleotides matching TRBD2. The length of the CDR3 is 19 residues. Germline CDR1 and CDR2: SGHNT and YYREEE (reference sequence). The V segment lost 4 bases and the J segment 2 bases; nucleotides outside the gene matches: 15. CDR3 residues: CASSPHPWGGLAGAYEQYV. CDR3 in DNA: TGTGCCAGCAGCCCTCACCCGTGGGGAGGACTAGCGGGGGCCTACGAGCAGTACGTC.

The rearrangement joins TRBV7-2 to TRBJ2-7; weak D call: TRBD1 (6 bases). This CDR3 contains 14 residues. V was shortened by 3 bases and J by 1 base, with 10 bases between the two germline ends. Looked up from germline, CDR1 is SGHTA and CDR2 is FQGNSA. CDR3 residues: CASSFSDRSYEQYV. Here the CDR3 DNA reads TGTGCCAGCAGCTTCAGCGACAGGTCCTACGAGCAGTACGTC.

This sequence joins TRBV5-4 and TRBJ2-1; TRBD2 matches 8 bases. Germline values: CDR1 SGHNT, CDR2 YYREEE (reference sequence). Germline trimming cut 5 bases from V and 2 bases from J; bases unmatched to any gene: 18. The CDR3 is 19 residues long. For the CDR3, the DNA is TGTGCCAGCAGGGTTGGGCTAACGTCAGCCGGGGGGGCCTACAATGAGCAGTTCTTC. It encodes CASRVGLTSAGGAYNEQFF.

A remark on this clone: This specimen includes other DNA sequences encoding the same CDR3. This sequence joins TRBV9 and TRBJ2-2; 7 nucleotides match TRBD2. V shed 0 bases and J 5 bases; nucleotides not matched to a gene: 1. The germline V gene has CDR1 SGDLS and CDR2 YYNGEE. CDR3 size: 14 residues. The CDR3: CASSVVGGTGELFF. In DNA form, the CDR3 reads TGTGCCAGCAGCGTAGTGGGGGGGACCGGGGAGCTGTTTTTT.

V and J are TRBV11-2 and TRBJ2-7, with TRBD2 as a possible D gene (6 bases). V lost 1 base and J lost 2, with 12 bases in between. The germline V gene encodes CDR1 SGHAT and CDR2 FQNNGV. The CDR3 totals 15 residues. DNA for the CDR3: TGTGCCAGCAGCTTAGTGGGGGGAGGTCCCTACGAGCAGTACGTC. This sequence encodes CASSLVGGGPYEQYV.

This clone was seen only once. The CDR3 region is CASSQRESTEAFF. In DNA, the CDR3 is TGCGCCAGCAGCCAAAGGGAGAGCACTGAAGCTTTCTTT. The chain carries TRBV4-1 and TRBJ1-1; unclear D gene. CDR3 length: 13 amino acids. V was pared by 2 bases and J by 4 bases, with 8 bases between. Germline CDR1 MGHRA, CDR2 YSYEKL.

The V call is TRBV18, the J call TRBJ2-2; maybe TRBD1 (6 bases). Germline V lookup: CDR1 KGHSH, CDR2 LQKENI. The V and J ends lost 7 bases and 9 bases respectively, with 15 bases between them. The CDR3 length is 13 residues. DNA of the CDR3: TGTGCCAGCTTGGACAGACAGTACCGGGAGCTGTTTTTT. This encodes CASLDRQYRELFF.

The V and J genes are TRBV5-1 and TRBJ1-2; tentative D call: TRBD1 (6 bases). This CDR3 is 16 amino acids long. Germline V gives CDR1 SGHRS, CDR2 YFSETQ. The V and J ends lost 0 bases and 7 bases respectively, with 19 bases between them. The CDR3 DNA sequence: TGCGCCAGCAGCTTGGGACAGGAGTACGCGTTACTTGGCTACACCTTC. Translated: CASSLGQEYALLGYTF. Based on the CDR3 plus reference TRBV5-1 and TRBJ1-2, the full variable domain is KAGVTQTPRYLIKTRGQQVTLSCSPISGHRSVSWYQQTPGQGLQFLFEYFSETQRNKGNFPGRFSGRQFSNSRSEMNVSTLELGDSALYLCASSLGQEYALLGYTFGSGTRLTVV.

The gene calls are TRBV7-3 and TRBJ2-2; 8 nucleotides match TRBD2. Losses at the gene ends were 5 bases for V and 5 bases for J; bases not matched to a gene: 7. CDR1 and CDR2 from the germline V gene are SGHTA and FQGTGA. CDR3 length equals 15 residues. CDR3 in amino acids: CASSPLGLATGELFF. The CDR3 bases are TGTGCCAGCAGCCCGCTCGGACTAGCAACCGGGGAGCTGTTTTTT.

This chain links TRBV14 with TRBJ1-2, with a weak D call TRBD1 (5 bases). Germline V gene sequence: CDR1 SGHDN, CDR2 FVKESK. This CDR3 is 14 amino acids long. Trimming left V 4 bases short and J 4 bases short, with 13 bases between. The CDR3 DNA reads as TGTGCCAGCAGCCCCCAGACAGACTTCTATGGCTACACCTTC. Translated: CASSPQTDFYGYTF.

The rearrangement uses TRBV5-1 and TRBJ1-5; 9 positions agree with TRBD1. CDR1 is SGHRS and CDR2 is YFSETQ in the germline V gene. This CDR3 region has 14 residues. V was clipped by 4 bases and J by 4 bases; unmatched bases: 3. Here the CDR3 reads CASSPGTGNQPQHF. In DNA form, the CDR3 reads TGCGCCAGCAGCCCCGGGACAGGGAATCAGCCCCAGCATTTT.

The V and J genes are TRBV25-1 and TRBJ1-2; 7 bases line up with TRBD1. CDR3 length: 14 amino acids. Germline CDR1 and CDR2: MGHDK and SYGVNS. The junction had 8 bases not matched to a gene; V was cut back by 8 bases and J by 2 bases. CDR3 bases: TGTGCCAGCTTAGGACAGGAGACCAACTATGGCTACACCTTC. This sequence encodes CASLGQETNYGYTF.

This clone was detected only a few times. The chain is built from TRBV4-3 and TRBJ1-1; maybe TRBD1 (5 bases). Germline V gene lookup returns CDR1 LGHNA and CDR2 YSLEER. This CDR3 spans 16 amino acids. The ends were cut back, 0 bases at V and 0 bases at J, with 11 bases in the middle. CDR3 bases: TGCGCCAGCAGCCAAGATATACAGGTATTGAACACTGAAGCTTTCTTT. Protein sequence: CASSQDIQVLNTEAFF.

This chain joins TRBV2 and TRBJ1-4; no definite D call. V shed 10 bases and J shed 0 bases, with 21 bases lying between them. Germline loops: CDR1 SNHLY, CDR2 FYNNEI. The CDR3 covers 17 residues. The CDR3 coding sequence is TGTGCCATCATACGAGGGCCCCTACGAGCAACTAATGAAAAACTGTTTTTT. Protein product: CAIIRGPLRATNEKLFF.

The V gene is TRBV7-9, the J gene TRBJ2-5; D may be TRBD2 (5 bases). CDR1 SEHNR and CDR2 FQNEAQ come from the germline V gene (reference sequence). Trimming stripped 3 bases from V and 5 bases from J, with 10 bases between. This CDR3 comprises 13 residues. The CDR3 reads CASSFSDQETQYF. CDR3 nucleotide sequence: TGTGCCAGCAGCTTTAGCGATCAGGAGACCCAGTACTTC.

The J gene is TRBJ2-1, the V gene TRBV10-3; D is ambiguous. This CDR3 contains 11 residues. Trimming shortened V by 4 bases and J by 6 bases, and 4 bases separated the two germline ends. CDR1 and CDR2 (germline): ENHRY, SYGVKD. In DNA form, the CDR3 reads TGTGCCATCAGTGTGAGCAATGAGCAGTTCTTC. This gives the protein CAISVSNEQFF.

The chain joins TRBV19 to TRBJ1-4; D is perhaps TRBD1 (5 bases). Germline CDR1 and CDR2: LNHDA and SQIVND (reference sequence). V shed 6 bases and J shed 5 bases, with 13 bases lying between them. This CDR3 contains 14 residues. CDR3 amino acids: CASRKGFSNEKLFF. The CDR3 nucleotides read TGTGCCAGTAGAAAGGGGTTCAGCAATGAAAAACTGTTTTTT.

The CDR3 DNA follows: TGCGCCAGCAGCCGCAGCGCGACAGGGGAATACGAAGCTTTCTTT. Protein product: CASSRSATGEYEAFF. The chain links TRBV4-1 to TRBJ1-1, with TRBD1 identical over 8 bases. The CDR3 covers 15 residues. With V trimmed by 4 bases and J by 8 bases, 12 bases remained unmatched. CDR1 is MGHRA, CDR2 YSYEKL, per germline.

The chain combines TRBV2 with TRBJ2-6; weak D call: TRBD1 (5 bases). Germline V gives CDR1 SNHLY, CDR2 FYNNEI. V gave up 7 bases and J gave up 4 bases, with 20 bases separating them. This CDR3 comprises 17 residues. The CDR3 DNA sequence: TGTGCCAGCACCATGGCAGGCACAGGTTCGGGGGCCAACGTCCTGACTTTC. It translates to CASTMAGTGSGANVLTF.

V gene TRBV4-3 combines with J gene TRBJ2-5; the D is unclear. V lost 1 base and J 4 bases, leaving 10 bases between the germline ends. This CDR3 has 14 residues. Germline V gene lookup returns CDR1 LGHNA and CDR2 YSLEER. CDR3 protein: CASSQGPGRETQYF. The CDR3 nucleotides are TGCGCCAGCAGCCAAGGTCCAGGCCGAGAGACCCAGTACTTC.

This chain links TRBV7-2 with TRBJ1-6, with D perhaps TRBD1 (5 bases). Germline V gene data show CDR1 as SGHTA and CDR2 as FQGNSA. Trimming left V 3 bases short and J 10 bases short, with 16 bases between. The CDR3 sequence is 15 residues long. CDR3 in amino acids: CASSFRGEVNSPLHF. The CDR3 DNA follows: TGTGCCAGCAGCTTTCGAGGGGAGGTCAACTCACCCCTCCACTTT.

This clone was found once. The J gene is TRBJ2-2, the V gene TRBV19, with D possibly TRBD1 on 6 matching bases. Germline V gene sequence: CDR1 LNHDA, CDR2 SQIVND (reference sequence). CDR3 length: 17 amino acids. Trimming pared 8 bases from V and 3 bases from J, leaving 22 bases between. DNA for the CDR3: TGTGCCAGTCGGGGACAAGGGTGGCTAGATGACACCGGGGAGCTGTTTTTT. Translated, it gives CASRGQGWLDDTGELFF.